The next 23 T cell receptor beta chains were all read from a single sample in a study of T cells in localized non-small cell lung cancer. Only in-frame clones appear in the TCRdb table, and some are missing; sequencing was by immunoSEQ multiplex PCR. The profile shows roughly 35,000 clones, around 90% of them singletons. The sample consisted of peripheral blood mononuclear cells, taken before any cancer treatment. These receptors were obtained from a female donor over 55 with stage II lung adenocarcinoma.

This clone was recorded a few times. The chain is built from TRBV29-1 and TRBJ1-2; 7 nucleotides agree with TRBD1. The CDR3 runs 11 residues. Germline assignment: CDR1 SQVTM and CDR2 ANQGSEA. Germline trimming cut 7 bases from V and 8 bases from J; bases unmatched to any gene: 7. CDR3 DNA: TGCAGCGCTCTGACAGGGACCGGCTACACCTTC. Residues: CSALTGTGYTF.

J is TRBJ2-1 and V is TRBV9, with TRBD2 matching over 12 bases. The trim removed 3 bases at V and 6 bases at J, leaving 7 bases unmatched. CDR1 is SGDLS and CDR2 is YYNGEE in the germline V gene. The CDR3 spans 16 residues. CDR3 sequence (DNA): TGTGCCAGCAGCGCCTGGACTAGCGGGATAGGCAATGAGCAGTTCTTC. It codes for CASSAWTSGIGNEQFF.

The V gene is TRBV28, the J gene TRBJ2-7, with 7 bases fitting TRBD1. The CDR3 length is 15 residues. Looked up from germline, CDR1 is MDHEN and CDR2 is SYDVKM. After removal of 4 bases from V and 2 bases from J, the junction contained 8 bases not matched to a gene. The CDR3 spells CASSSPGTDTYEQYF. DNA of the CDR3: TGTGCCAGCAGTTCACCCGGGACAGACACCTACGAGCAGTACTTC.

The CDR3 DNA reads TGTGCCAGCAGCGTAGGCCCGCTGAACACTGAAGCTTTCTTT. It yields the protein CASSVGPLNTEAFF. This chain joins TRBV9 and TRBJ1-1; D is unresolved. This CDR3 is built from 14 residues. The V and J ends lost 0 bases and 0 bases respectively, with 6 bases between them. Germline V lookup: CDR1 SGDLS, CDR2 YYNGEE. Full variable domain (rest looked up from reference TRBV9 and TRBJ1-1): DSGVTQTPKHLITATGQRVTLRCSPRSGDLSVYWYQQSLDQGLQFLIQYYNGEERAKGNILERFSAQQFPDLHSELNLSSLELGDSALYFCASSVGPLNTEAFFGQGTRLTVV.

The V and J genes are TRBV6-5 and TRBJ1-2, with 9 nucleotides matching TRBD1. Trimming cost V 4 bases and J 4 bases; bases outside gene matches: 10. The CDR3 loop spans 16 amino acids. The germline V gene has CDR1 MNHEY and CDR2 SVGAGI. CDR3 in amino acids: CASSSVPGQGSYGYTF. For the CDR3, the DNA is TGTGCCAGCAGTTCCGTCCCGGGACAGGGATCCTATGGCTACACCTTC.

The chain links TRBV7-8 to TRBJ2-2; the D is unclear. V dropped 3 bases and J dropped 5 bases, with 13 bases sitting between them. The CDR3 consists of 15 residues. Looked up from germline, CDR1 is SGHVS and CDR2 is FQNEAQ. CDR3 in amino acids: CASSLSSMGTGELFF. CDR3 coding DNA: TGTGCCAGCAGCTTGAGTAGTATGGGGACCGGGGAGCTGTTTTTT.

The rearrangement joins TRBV7-2 to TRBJ2-2; possible D gene TRBD1, 6 bases. The CDR3 is 14 amino acids. Germline assignment: CDR1 SGHTA and CDR2 FQGNSA. Trimming stripped 4 bases from V and 7 bases from J, with 13 bases between. The CDR3 here is CASSYGTRLGELFF. In nucleotides, the CDR3 is TGTGCCAGCAGCTACGGGACACGCCTCGGGGAGCTGTTTTTT.

The chain employs TRBV6-1 and TRBJ1-5; D remains unclear. Trimming cost V 6 bases and J 3 bases, with 12 bases left between them. The CDR3 has 14 amino acids. Germline V gene lookup returns CDR1 MNHNS and CDR2 SASEGT. CDR3 bases: TGTGCCAGCAGCCCCACCGGAGTCAATCAGCCCCAGCATTTT. Its protein is CASSPTGVNQPQHF.

The chain joins TRBV30 to TRBJ2-3; TRBD1 might be the D (6 bases). The V end lost 1 base, the J end lost 10 bases, and 6 bases lay between the germline ends. Germline loops: CDR1 GTSNPN, CDR2 SVGIG (reference sequence). The CDR3 length is 10 residues. The CDR3 bases are TGTGCCTGGAGTGGGGGGCCGCAGTATTTT. Encoded protein: CAWSGGPQYF.

The chain uses TRBV7-9 and TRBJ1-1; D is perhaps TRBD1 (6 bases). The CDR3 runs to 13 residues. The V end lost 5 bases, the J end lost 5 bases, and 12 bases lay between the germline ends. CDR1 SEHNR and CDR2 FQNEAQ come from the germline V gene (reference sequence). This CDR3 is CASSPRGGTEAFF. The CDR3 nucleotides are TGTGCCAGCAGCCCTAGAGGGGGTACTGAAGCTTTCTTT.

The chain links TRBV27 to TRBJ1-5, with TRBD1 matching 8 bases. The CDR3 consists of 14 residues. The ends lost 3 bases at V and 6 bases at J; junction bases unmatched: 4. CDR1 and CDR2 from the germline V gene are MNHEY and SMNVEV (reference sequence). This chain's CDR3 is CASSFRGPGQPQHF. CDR3 DNA: TGTGCCAGCAGTTTCAGGGGGCCTGGTCAGCCCCAGCATTTT.

The genes are TRBV2 and TRBJ2-5; tentative D call: TRBD2 (5 bases). The tail of the sequence fits TRBJ2-7 better, so the J call may be wrong. Per the germline V gene, CDR1 is SNHLY and CDR2 is FYNNEI. This CDR3 has 15 amino acids. Here the CDR3 DNA reads TGTGCCAGCAGCTCGACTATAACGAGCTCCTACGAGCAGTACTTC. Translated: CASSSTITSSYEQYF.

The chain combines TRBV7-2 with TRBJ2-2; D perhaps matches TRBD2 (6 bases). V was trimmed by 5 bases and J by 7 bases, leaving 20 bases between them. Germline lookup yields CDR1 SGHTA and CDR2 FQGNSA. The CDR3 spans 16 residues. The CDR3 bases are TGTGCCAGCAGCCCTTACGTAGGCAGGGAGGTCGGGGAGCTGTTTTTT. Translation gives CASSPYVGREVGELFF. The variable domain in full, with the rest retrieved from reference TRBV7-2 and TRBJ2-2, is GAGVSQSPSNKVTEKGKDVELRCDPISGHTALYWYRQSLGQGLEFLIYFQGNSAPDKSGLPSDRFSAERTGGSVSTLTIQRTQQEDSAVYLCASSPYVGREVGELFFGEGSRLTVL.

The chain carries TRBV27 and TRBJ1-1, with TRBD1 matching 7 bases. The CDR3 totals 14 residues. Germline loops: CDR1 MNHEY, CDR2 SMNVEV (reference sequence). V lost 5 bases, J lost 1 base, and 4 bases stayed unmatched. CDR3 loop: CASSRGQENTEAFF. The CDR3 coding sequence is TGTGCCAGCAGTCGTGGACAGGAGAACACTGAAGCTTTCTTT.

The J gene is TRBJ1-2, the V gene TRBV19; 7 positions match TRBD1. The CDR3 totals 14 residues. Germline CDR1 LNHDA, CDR2 SQIVND (reference sequence). Trimming cost V 6 bases and J 5 bases; bases outside gene matches: 9. The CDR3 nucleotides read TGTGCCAGTAGAGAAAGGACAGGCGATTATGGCTACACCTTC. This translates into CASRERTGDYGYTF.

The chain combines TRBV5-5 with TRBJ2-1; D not resolved. The CDR3 is 14 residues long. Trimming cost V 4 bases and J 1 base, with 9 bases left between them. Germline values: CDR1 SGHKS, CDR2 YYEKEE (reference sequence). The CDR3 protein is CASSPPVSYNEQFF. In DNA form, the CDR3 reads TGTGCCAGCAGCCCCCCCGTGTCCTACAATGAGCAGTTCTTC. The entire variable domain, with the rest obtained from reference TRBV5-5 and TRBJ2-1, is as follows: DAGVTQSPTHLIKTRGQQVTLRCSPISGHKSVSWYQQVLGQGPQFIFQYYEKEERGRGNFPDRFSARQFPNYSSELNVNALLLGDSALYLCASSPPVSYNEQFFGPGTRLTVL.

The V call is TRBV5-1, the J call TRBJ2-1, with D unresolved. Trimming stripped 4 bases from V and 5 bases from J, with 10 bases between. CDR3 length: 13 residues. Germline CDR1 reads SGHRS; CDR2 reads YFSETQ. The CDR3 region is CASSAGQNNEQFF. The CDR3 bases are TGCGCCAGCAGCGCCGGGCAGAACAATGAGCAGTTCTTC.

The gene calls are TRBV5-6 and TRBJ1-3; D is ambiguous. The V gene lost 0 bases and the J gene lost 2 bases, with 12 bases spanning the gap. The CDR3 is made up of 16 amino acids. CDR1 is SGHDT and CDR2 is YYEEEE in the germline V gene. The CDR3 DNA reads TGTGCCAGCAGCTTGGATCCAGGTGGGGCTGGAAACACCATATATTTT. Its translation: CASSLDPGGAGNTIYF.

The chain recombines TRBV29-1 with TRBJ1-4, with TRBD1 matching 7 bases. Per the germline V gene, CDR1 is SQVTM and CDR2 is ANQGSEA. Trimming took 4 bases from V and 4 from J; bases not matched to a gene: 6. The CDR3 runs to 14 residues. In DNA form, the CDR3 reads TGCAGCGTTGCGGACAGGTCAAGTAATGAAAAACTGTTTTTT. It encodes CSVADRSSNEKLFF.

The rearrangement uses TRBV9 and TRBJ2-3; D unresolved. Trimming took 0 bases from V and 1 from J, leaving 6 bases between them. The CDR3 consists of 14 residues. The germline gives CDR1 SGDLS, CDR2 YYNGEE. The CDR3 DNA reads TGTGCCAGCAGCGTAGGGTGGGGCACAGATACGCAGTATTTT. Translation gives CASSVGWGTDTQYF.

This clone was counted once. V gene TRBV5-6 combines with J gene TRBJ2-7; the match to TRBD2 covers 12 bases. Germline CDR1 and CDR2: SGHDT and YYEEEE. There are 15 residues in the CDR3. After removal of 4 bases from V and 2 bases from J, the junction contained 4 bases not matched to a gene. For the CDR3, the DNA is TGTGCCAGCAGCGAAGGACTAGCGGGAACCTACGAGCAGTACTTC. As protein: CASSEGLAGTYEQYF.

The J gene is TRBJ2-1, the V gene TRBV7-2; 9 nucleotides line up with TRBD2. Germline V gene sequence: CDR1 SGHTA, CDR2 FQGNSA. The CDR3 is made up of 17 amino acids. V was clipped by 4 bases and J by 0 bases; unmatched bases: 7. The CDR3 sequence is CASSSRVAGVSYNEQFF. CDR3 DNA sequence: TGTGCCAGCAGCTCCCGGGTAGCGGGAGTCTCCTACAATGAGCAGTTCTTC.

The chain has TRBV5-4 and TRBJ1-1; 8 bases align to TRBD1. J lost 5 bases, V lost 4 bases, and 10 bases had no gene match. CDR3 length equals 15 residues. Germline V gene lookup returns CDR1 SGHNT and CDR2 YYREEE (reference sequence). The CDR3 here is CASSLDRQGWTEAFF. The CDR3 DNA sequence: TGTGCCAGCAGCCTCGATCGACAGGGGTGGACTGAAGCTTTCTTT.